This T cell receptor beta chain comes out of a study of T cell responses to AZD1222 COVID-19 vaccine. About the research overall: Second doses were pooled across both intervals (about 4 or about 12 weeks). Findings of the study overall: Seropositive AZD1222 recipients at baseline numbered only five or six. Targets within unmutated variant regions were reportedly found for nearly half of spike-specific TCRs.

Method: immunoSEQ multiplex PCR; TCRdb's copy keeps in-frame clones and lacks some. The sample lists about 200,000 clones, 88% occurring once. A remark on this clone: No antigen is known for it.

This CDR3 has 16 residues. The V segment lost 0 bases and the J segment 5 bases; nucleotides outside the gene matches: 9. Germline assignment: CDR1 SGHDN and CDR2 FVKESK. The chain joins TRBV14 to TRBJ2-5, with 7 bases identical to TRBD1. The origin of this receptor is an adult in good health. Sequences were derived from peripheral blood, sampled on day 0 of AZD1222 vaccination. The CDR3 bases are TGTGCCAGCAGCCAAGATGCTTATGCCAGGGGGGAGACCCAGTACTTC. Translating it yields CASSQDAYARGETQYF.